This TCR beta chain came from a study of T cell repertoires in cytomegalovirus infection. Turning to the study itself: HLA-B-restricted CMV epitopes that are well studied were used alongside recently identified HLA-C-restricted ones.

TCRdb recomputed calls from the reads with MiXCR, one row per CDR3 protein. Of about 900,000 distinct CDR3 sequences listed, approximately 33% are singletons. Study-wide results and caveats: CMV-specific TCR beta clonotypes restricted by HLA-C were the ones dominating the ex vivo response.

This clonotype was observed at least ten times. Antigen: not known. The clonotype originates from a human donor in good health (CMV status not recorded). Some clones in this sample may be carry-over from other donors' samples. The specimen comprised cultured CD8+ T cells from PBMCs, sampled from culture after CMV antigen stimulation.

The CDR3 DNA reads as TGTGCCACCGCCGGGACAGGGGATTTCATTCAGTACTTC. It is translated as CATAGTGDFIQYF. The chain couples TRBV27 to TRBJ2-4, with 10 positions matching TRBD1. With V trimmed by 10 bases and J by 9 bases, 9 bases remained unmatched. The V gene's germline CDR1 is MNHEY and CDR2 SMNVEV (reference sequence). The CDR3 extends over 13 amino acids.